These 20 T cell receptor beta chains were sequenced from one sample in a study of T cell repertoires in cytomegalovirus infection (dated by TCRdb to about 2019). TCRdb records Illumina HiSeq 1500 as the sequencer. Clones were called with MiXCR by TCRdb after fastp trimmed the public reads at Q25, and only in-frame beta chains were retained. One record per CDR3 amino acid sequence lists the most common genes and DNA. A total of over 200,000 distinct CDR3 sequences appear in this sample, 12% to 15% of them only once. The ten top clones hold roughly 8.7% of the sample. Sample: PBMCs. These receptors originate from a human donor in good health (CMV status not recorded). Some clones in this sample may be carry-over from other donors' samples.

The chain uses TRBV11-2 and TRBJ2-7; D gene ambiguous. Germline CDR1 and CDR2: SGHAT and FQNNGV. The CDR3 has 12 amino acids. V was shortened by 2 bases and J by 4 bases, with 6 bases between the two germline ends. DNA for the CDR3: TGTGCCAGCAGCTTATCCGTATACGAGCAGTACTTC. Its protein product is CASSLSVYEQYF.

This clonotype was seen at least ten times. V usage is TRBV7-9 and J usage is TRBJ2-5; unclear D gene. Germline V gives CDR1 SEHNR, CDR2 FQNEAQ (reference sequence). This CDR3 is built from 14 residues. With 4 bases removed from V and 1 base from J, the gap between germline ends came to 10 bases. As DNA, the CDR3 is TGTGCCAGCAGCTATCCGGCGTCCCAAGAGACCCAGTACTTC. Amino acid sequence: CASSYPASQETQYF. The full variable domain, rest sourced from reference TRBV7-9 and TRBJ2-5, is DTGVSQNPRHKITKRGQNVTFRCDPISEHNRLYWYRQTLGQGPEFLTYFQNEAQLEKSRLLSDRFSAERPKGSFSTLEIQRTEQGDSAMYLCASSYPASQETQYFGPGTRLLVL.

This clonotype occurred many times. The V gene is TRBV7-2, the J gene TRBJ1-2; D is possibly TRBD1 (5 bases). The germline CDR1 and CDR2 sequences are SGHTA and FQGNSA. The CDR3 totals 14 residues. The ends were cut back, 1 base at V and 3 bases at J, with 9 bases in the middle. The CDR3, as DNA: TGTGCCAGCAGCTTAGAACTCAGGGACTATGGCTACACCTTC. Its protein is CASSLELRDYGYTF.

This clonotype was detected only a few times. This chain links TRBV5-1 with TRBJ1-6; D unclear. Germline loops: CDR1 SGHRS, CDR2 YFSETQ. The CDR3 is 14 amino acids. Trimming took 4 bases from V and 6 from J, leaving 11 bases between them. For the CDR3, the DNA is TGCGCCAGCAGCCTGGACGGATTTAATTCACCCCTCCACTTT. Its translation is CASSLDGFNSPLHF. Drawing the rest from reference TRBV5-1 and TRBJ1-6, the complete variable domain is KAGVTQTPRYLIKTRGQQVTLSCSPISGHRSVSWYQQTPGQGLQFLFEYFSETQRNKGNFPGRFSGRQFSNSRSEMNVSTLELGDSALYLCASSLDGFNSPLHFGNGTRLTVT.

The table lists this clonotype with a few counts. This chain connects TRBV29-1 to TRBJ1-2; 7 nucleotides match TRBD1. After removal of 7 bases from V and 2 bases from J, the junction contained 10 bases not matched to a gene. The CDR3 length is 14 residues. CDR1 and CDR2 (germline): SQVTM, ANQGSEA. Here the CDR3 DNA reads TGCAGCGCTGGACAGACAGGGTACAACTATGGCTACACCTTC. Protein sequence: CSAGQTGYNYGYTF.

The chain employs TRBV10-3 and TRBJ2-7, with D perhaps TRBD1 (6 bases). V lost 5 bases, J lost 1 base, and 12 bases lay in between. Germline V CDR1 and CDR2: ENHRY, SYGVKD. CDR3 length: 14 amino acids. The DNA for the CDR3 is TGTGCCATCAGTATTCTTACAGGGTCCTACGAGCAGTACTTC. Amino acids: CAISILTGSYEQYF.

The chain links TRBV10-3 to TRBJ2-1, with 11 bases aligning to TRBD2. Germline loops: CDR1 ENHRY, CDR2 SYGVKD. V was pared by 3 bases and J by 6 bases, with 7 bases of the junction left unmatched. The CDR3 is made up of 16 amino acids. CDR3 sequence: CAISDFLAGGRNEQFF. The CDR3, as DNA: TGTGCCATCAGTGATTTCCTAGCGGGAGGACGCAATGAGCAGTTCTTC.

Details on this clonotype: This clone may be a read error of a much larger clone one base away. The chain employs TRBV4-3 and TRBJ1-2; possible D gene TRBD1, 5 bases. The CDR3 is 14 residues long. Germline V gene sequence: CDR1 LGHNA, CDR2 YSLEER. The CDR3 loop is CASSPLGGGYGYAF. The CDR3 DNA reads TGCGCCAGCAGCCCGCTCGGGGGTGGCTATGGCTACGCCTTC.

This clonotype was seen ten or more times. The chain combines TRBV7-2 with TRBJ2-3; D is unresolved. The CDR3 is 15 residues long. The V and J ends lost 1 base and 6 bases respectively, with 14 bases between them. CDR1 and CDR2 (germline): SGHTA, FQGNSA. The CDR3 DNA sequence: TGTGCCAGCAGCTTAGATCCCCCATCACGTGATACGCAGTATTTT. Protein product: CASSLDPPSRDTQYF.

The J gene is TRBJ1-1, the V gene TRBV28; D gene ambiguous. Trimming pared 1 base from V and 4 bases from J, leaving 7 bases between. The germline gives CDR1 MDHEN, CDR2 SYDVKM. The CDR3 is 13 amino acids. This CDR3 reads CASSLSGLTEAFF. CDR3 DNA sequence: TGTGCCAGCAGTTTATCTGGCCTCACTGAAGCTTTCTTT.

The rearrangement joins TRBV2 to TRBJ2-2; 7 bases fit TRBD2. V dropped 4 bases and J dropped 3; count of bases not matched to a gene: 8. The CDR3 loop spans 16 amino acids. Germline V gene lookup returns CDR1 SNHLY and CDR2 FYNNEI. CDR3 sequence reads: CASSVGLAEYTGELFF. In nucleotides, the CDR3 is TGTGCCAGCAGTGTAGGGCTAGCGGAGTACACCGGGGAGCTGTTTTTT.

This clonotype occurred a few times. The rearrangement joins TRBV29-1 to TRBJ2-7, with D uncertain. V was pared by 4 bases and J by 2 bases, with 6 bases between. The CDR3 is 11 amino acids. Germline assignment: CDR1 SQVTM and CDR2 ANQGSEA. CDR3 DNA sequence: TGCAGCGTTGCCCATACCTACGAGCAGTACTTC. Protein sequence: CSVAHTYEQYF.

This clonotype was detected a few times. V gene TRBV19 combines with J gene TRBJ2-1; 7 positions match TRBD2. CDR3 size: 16 residues. V lost 4 bases, J lost 0 bases, and 6 bases stayed unmatched. From germline, CDR1 is LNHDA and CDR2 SQIVND (reference sequence). CDR3 sequence reads: CASSTLAASSYNEQFF. DNA of the CDR3: TGTGCCAGTAGTACCCTAGCGGCCAGCTCCTACAATGAGCAGTTCTTC.

This clonotype has ten or more counts. This chain uses TRBV7-2 with TRBJ1-1, with D uncertain. The germline V and J ends were trimmed by 3 bases and 4 bases, with 9 bases remaining between them. The CDR3 consists of 13 residues. CDR1 is SGHTA, CDR2 FQGNSA, per germline. The CDR3: CASSFEGGTEAFF. The CDR3 nucleotides read TGTGCCAGCAGCTTCGAGGGAGGCACTGAAGCTTTCTTT.

This clonotype was recorded at least ten times. The V and J genes are TRBV7-2 and TRBJ2-3, with TRBD2 matching 12 bases. V trimming: 2 bases; J trimming: 4 bases; junction bases outside the gene matches: 4. From germline, CDR1 is SGHTA and CDR2 FQGNSA. CDR3 length: 16 amino acids. The CDR3 nucleotides read TGTGCCAGCAGCTTACTAGCGGGAGGGTCTGCAGATACGCAGTATTTT. Translation: CASSLLAGGSADTQYF.

J is TRBJ2-1 and V is TRBV7-9; 9 positions match TRBD2. CDR1 is SEHNR, CDR2 FQNEAQ, per germline (reference sequence). The CDR3 loop spans 16 amino acids. Trimming removed 2 bases from V and 5 bases from J; junction bases left unmatched: 7. The CDR3 protein is CASSLPVGLADNEQFF. The CDR3 DNA follows: TGTGCCAGCAGCTTACCAGTGGGACTAGCTGACAATGAGCAGTTCTTC.

The chain has TRBV20-1 and TRBJ1-2; perhaps TRBD1 as D (5 bases). The CDR3 has 15 residues. In germline, CDR1 is DFQATT, CDR2 SNEGSKA (reference sequence). V was pared by 2 bases and J by 5 bases, with 18 bases between. The CDR3 nucleotides read TGCAGTGCTAGACCTCAACACGGGGCGTATTATGGCTACACCTTC. Translated, it gives CSARPQHGAYYGYTF.

This clonotype appeared a few times. DNA of the CDR3: TGTGCCAGCAGCCCAGGGGTATACACTGAAGCTTTCTTT. It specifies CASSPGVYTEAFF. V is TRBV2 and J is TRBJ1-1, with D possibly TRBD1 on 6 matching bases. The CDR3 consists of 13 residues. Germline CDR1 reads SNHLY; CDR2 reads FYNNEI. The ends were cut back, 6 bases at V and 3 bases at J, with 11 bases in the middle.

This clonotype was observed at least ten times. V usage is TRBV7-9 and J usage is TRBJ1-1, with TRBD1 matching 7 bases. CDR1 is SEHNR and CDR2 is FQNEAQ in the germline V gene (reference sequence). The CDR3 length is 14 residues. Germline trimming cut 6 bases from V and 5 bases from J; bases unmatched to any gene: 9. CDR3 bases: TGTGCCAGCAGTAAGGGGGCGTGGGGGACTGAAGCTTTCTTT. Its translation: CASSKGAWGTEAFF.

This clonotype was seen ten or more times. CDR3 sequence reads: CASSRYTEAFF. DNA for the CDR3: TGTGCCAGTAGCAGGTACACTGAAGCTTTCTTT. The rearrangement links TRBV19 to TRBJ1-1; D not resolved. This CDR3 region has 11 residues. The V end lost 6 bases, the J end lost 3 bases, and 5 bases lay between the germline ends. Germline V CDR1 and CDR2: LNHDA, SQIVND (reference sequence).